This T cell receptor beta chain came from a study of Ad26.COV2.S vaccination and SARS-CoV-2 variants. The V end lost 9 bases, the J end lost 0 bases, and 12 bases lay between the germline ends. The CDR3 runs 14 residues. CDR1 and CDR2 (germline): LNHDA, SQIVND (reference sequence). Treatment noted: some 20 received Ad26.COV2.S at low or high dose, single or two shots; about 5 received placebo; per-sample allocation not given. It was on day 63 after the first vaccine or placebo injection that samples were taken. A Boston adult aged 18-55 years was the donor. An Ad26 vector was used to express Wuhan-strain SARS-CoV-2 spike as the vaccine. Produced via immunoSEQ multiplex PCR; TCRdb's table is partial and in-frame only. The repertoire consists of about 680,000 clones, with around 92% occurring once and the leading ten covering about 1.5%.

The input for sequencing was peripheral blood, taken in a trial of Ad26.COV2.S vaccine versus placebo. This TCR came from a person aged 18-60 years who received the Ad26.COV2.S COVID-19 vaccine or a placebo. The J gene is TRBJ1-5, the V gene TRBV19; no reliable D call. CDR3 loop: CASFEGNSNQPQHF. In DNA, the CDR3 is TGTGCCAGCTTCGAAGGAAATAGCAATCAGCCCCAGCATTTT.